This T cell receptor (beta chain) appears in the sequencing data of a study of patients and donors after allogeneic stem cell transplantation. TCRdb itself ran the RT-PCR reads through MiXCR, one entry per CDR3 protein. Of around 10,000 distinct CDR3 sequences in the sample, about 20% were seen once. Germline CDR1 and CDR2: KGHSH and LQKENI. The CDR3 loop spans 14 amino acids. The V and J ends lost 8 bases and 0 bases respectively, with 11 bases between them. This receptor was identified in a human donor who was either an allogeneic HSCT recipient or a stem cell or donor lymphocyte infusion donor (not recorded which). It is not recorded whose cells these are; they may come from a transplant donor. Material: blood, either unsorted or a sorted T cell fraction (not recorded which). The chain carries TRBV18 and TRBJ2-1; possible D gene TRBD2, 6 bases. DNA of the CDR3: TGTGCCAGCCGTCGGGAGAGCTCCTACAATGAGCAGTTCTTC. Protein: CASRRESSYNEQFF.